This is a list of T cell receptor beta chains from one sample in a study of blood T cell repertoires in COVID-19. The method was immunoSEQ multiplex PCR; TCRdb's version includes in-frame clones alone and lacks a portion of them. In the table there are approximately 150,000 clones, around 83% of which are singletons. The sample comprised peripheral blood. The receptor set was obtained from a human donor in a cohort sampled during active COVID-19. Each CDR3 is given with its conserved first and last residue. The D gene is left open where the match is weak. The listing skips clone size in some rows; elsewhere it reads once, few, many or a size class.

clone_size: -
j_call: TRBJ2-1
v_call: TRBV19
d_call: TRBD2
cdr3_nt: TGTGCCAGTAGTATGGGACTAGCGGGAGTGAGCTCCTACAATGAGCAGTTCTTC
cdr3_aa: CASSMGLAGVSSYNEQFF

clone_size: -
j_call: TRBJ1-5
v_call: TRBV2
d_call: -
cdr3_nt: TGTGCCAGCAGTGAACAGGGGAGCAATCAGCCCCAGCATTTT
cdr3_aa: CASSEQGSNQPQHF

clone_size: -
j_call: TRBJ2-1
v_call: TRBV3-1/TRBV3-2
d_call: -
cdr3_nt: TGTGCCAGCAGCCCTATAAACCCCCACGTCAATTCTTACAATGAGCAGTTCTTC
cdr3_aa: CASSPINPHVNSYNEQFF

clone_size: -
j_call: TRBJ2-5
v_call: TRBV7-6
d_call: TRBD2
cdr3_nt: TGTGCCAGCAGCCTCACAGGACTAGCGGTACTCCAAGAGACCCAGTACTTC
cdr3_aa: CASSLTGLAVLQETQYF

clone_size: -
j_call: TRBJ2-3
v_call: TRBV20-1
d_call: TRBD2
cdr3_nt: TGCAGTGCTAGTGGGGCTAGCGGGAGAGCCACAGATACGCAGTATTTT
cdr3_aa: CSASGASGRATDTQYF

clone_size: -
j_call: TRBJ1-4
v_call: TRBV15
d_call: -
cdr3_nt: TGTGCCACCAGCGATGGGGAGTTTAATGAAAAACTGTTTTTT
cdr3_aa: CATSDGEFNEKLFF

clone_size: -
j_call: TRBJ2-6
v_call: TRBV9
d_call: TRBD1
cdr3_nt: TGTGCCAGCACACGACAGGGGGCTCGGTCTGGGGCCAACGTCCTGACTTTC
cdr3_aa: CASTRQGARSGANVLTF

clone_size: -
j_call: TRBJ2-7
v_call: TRBV4-1
d_call: -
cdr3_nt: TGCGCCAGCAGCCAAGGGGAGCTGGGAACCTACGAGCAGTACTTC
cdr3_aa: CASSQGELGTYEQYF

clone_size: -
j_call: TRBJ2-5
v_call: TRBV19
d_call: TRBD1
cdr3_nt: TGTGCCAGTAGTAGTCCGGGACAGGGGGAGACCCAGTACTTC
cdr3_aa: CASSSPGQGETQYF

clone_size: few
j_call: TRBJ2-2
v_call: TRBV19
d_call: -
cdr3_nt: TGTGCCAGTAGTAAAGGACGGGGACTGAACACCGGGGAGCTGTTTTTT
cdr3_aa: CASSKGRGLNTGELFF

clone_size: -
j_call: TRBJ1-1
v_call: TRBV19
d_call: TRBD1
cdr3_nt: TGTGCCAGTATTCAAAACAGGGGGGGCACTGAAGCTTTCTTT
cdr3_aa: CASIQNRGGTEAFF

clone_size: -
j_call: TRBJ2-7
v_call: TRBV7-9
d_call: TRBD2
cdr3_nt: TGTGCCAGCAGCTTAGGTCTAGCGGCGCAGTACTTC
cdr3_aa: CASSLGLAAQYF

clone_size: -
j_call: TRBJ1-4
v_call: TRBV30
d_call: -
cdr3_nt: TGTGCCTGGAGGGAGAGAGGGAGGCAAGAAAAACTGTTTTTT
cdr3_aa: CAWRERGRQEKLFF

clone_size: -
j_call: TRBJ2-7
v_call: TRBV2
d_call: TRBD2
cdr3_nt: TGTGCCAGCAGTGGCCCGGGACTAGCGGGAGCCGGGGAGCAGTACTTC
cdr3_aa: CASSGPGLAGAGEQYF

clone_size: -
j_call: TRBJ2-2
v_call: TRBV9
d_call: TRBD2
cdr3_nt: TGTGCCAGCAGCCCACGGACTAGTCAAACCGGGGAGCTGTTTTTT
cdr3_aa: CASSPRTSQTGELFF

clone_size: -
j_call: TRBJ1-1
v_call: TRBV5-5
d_call: -
cdr3_nt: TGTGCCAGCAGCCGCGGGTGGGGACTGGGAATGGAAGCTTTCTTT
cdr3_aa: CASSRGWGLGMEAFF

clone_size: -
j_call: TRBJ2-7
v_call: TRBV5-5
d_call: -
cdr3_nt: TGTGCCAGCAGTTCCGACAGAGGATCCTACGAGCAGTACTTC
cdr3_aa: CASSSDRGSYEQYF

clone_size: -
j_call: TRBJ1-3
v_call: TRBV3-1/TRBV3-2
d_call: -
cdr3_nt: TGTGCCAGCTCTCGGGGGGGAAACACCATATATTTT
cdr3_aa: CASSRGGNTIYF

clone_size: few
j_call: TRBJ2-5
v_call: TRBV29-1
d_call: -
cdr3_nt: TGCAGCGTCGTGGAGGGCAGCCAAGAGACCCAGTACTTC
cdr3_aa: CSVVEGSQETQYF

clone_size: few
j_call: TRBJ1-2
v_call: TRBV27
d_call: -
cdr3_nt: TGTGCCAGCAGTTCGCTCGACAGGAGCTATGCCTACACCTTC
cdr3_aa: CASSSLDRSYAYTF

clone_size: -
j_call: TRBJ2-7
v_call: TRBV28
d_call: -
cdr3_nt: TGTGCCAGCAGCCCACGTGGACTTATCTACGAGCAGTACTTC
cdr3_aa: CASSPRGLIYEQYF

clone_size: -
j_call: TRBJ1-5
v_call: TRBV7-2
d_call: -
cdr3_nt: TGTGCCAGCAGCTCCGACAGGTTACAGCCCCAGCATTTT
cdr3_aa: CASSSDRLQPQHF

clone_size: many
j_call: TRBJ1-1
v_call: TRBV30
d_call: -
cdr3_nt: TGTGCCTGGAGATCACAGGGACCCACTGAAGCTTTCTTT
cdr3_aa: CAWRSQGPTEAFF

clone_size: few
j_call: TRBJ1-1
v_call: TRBV15
d_call: -
cdr3_nt: TGTGCCACCAGCAGAGATCCAGACACTGAAGCTTTCTTT
cdr3_aa: CATSRDPDTEAFF

clone_size: -
j_call: TRBJ1-3
v_call: TRBV5-1
d_call: TRBD1
cdr3_nt: TGCGCCAGCAGCCCTGGAGGGACAGTTGGAAACACCATATATTTT
cdr3_aa: CASSPGGTVGNTIYF

clone_size: few
j_call: TRBJ1-2
v_call: TRBV5-1
d_call: TRBD1
cdr3_nt: TGCGCCAGCAGCGCTGGGACAGGCGAAAGCTTTAACTATGGCTACACCTTC
cdr3_aa: CASSAGTGESFNYGYTF

clone_size: -
j_call: TRBJ1-4
v_call: TRBV5-5
d_call: -
cdr3_nt: TGTGCCAGCAGCTTGCAAGGGGATGAAAAACTGTTTTTT
cdr3_aa: CASSLQGDEKLFF

clone_size: -
j_call: TRBJ1-4
v_call: TRBV6-1
d_call: TRBD1
cdr3_nt: TGTGCCAGCAGTGAAGCTCTCTGGCTTAGGGGAGAAATCGACAGGGGAGGAAATGAAAAACTGTTTTTT
cdr3_aa: CASSEALWLRGEIDRGGNEKLFF

clone_size: once
j_call: TRBJ1-1
v_call: TRBV19
d_call: TRBD1
cdr3_nt: TGTGCCAGTAGTATGTCGGGGACAGGGGGCTTTATGAACACTGAAGCTTTCTTT
cdr3_aa: CASSMSGTGGFMNTEAFF

clone_size: -
j_call: TRBJ2-1
v_call: TRBV20-1
d_call: -
cdr3_nt: TGCAGTGCTAGTGGAGGACTACAAATTAAACCGGAGCAGTTCTTC
cdr3_aa: CSASGGLQIKPEQFF

clone_size: -
j_call: TRBJ2-3
v_call: TRBV5-6
d_call: TRBD2
cdr3_nt: TGTGCCAGCAGCTGGGGGACTAGCGGCACAGATACGCAGTATTTT
cdr3_aa: CASSWGTSGTDTQYF

clone_size: -
j_call: TRBJ2-1
v_call: TRBV19
d_call: TRBD1
cdr3_nt: TGTGCCAGTAGTAAACAGGGGTGGAATGAGCAGTTCTTC
cdr3_aa: CASSKQGWNEQFF

clone_size: -
j_call: TRBJ2-1
v_call: TRBV18
d_call: TRBD2
cdr3_nt: TGTGCCAGCTCACCACAGAGCGGGAGCTCCTACAATGAGCAGTTCTTC
cdr3_aa: CASSPQSGSSYNEQFF

clone_size: -
j_call: TRBJ1-2
v_call: TRBV28
d_call: -
cdr3_nt: TGTGCCAGCACTACAGGGTCCGTTGGCTACACCTTC
cdr3_aa: CASTTGSVGYTF